This TCR beta chain was found in a study of response to subunit inactivated influenza vaccine. Whole-study findings and limits: It was suggested by the authors that few new T cells are recruited by each seasonal influenza vaccination.

Concerning this clonotype itself: Its specificity is unknown.

TCRdb reanalysed the RT-PCR reads using MiXCR and keeps one entry per CDR3 protein. Among more than 400,000 distinct CDR3 sequences listed, 10% to 11% were seen once. Germline V gene lookup returns CDR1 LGHNA and CDR2 YSLEER. The CDR3 consists of 14 residues. V shed 1 base, J shed 10 bases, and the junction held 5 bases outside the gene matches. The input for sequencing was PBMCs from blood, taken roughly 48 days after vaccination. This clonotype originated in a man in his fifties or sixties who received an inactivated influenza vaccine. The rearrangement joins TRBV4-3 to TRBJ1-1, with 11 bases identical to TRBD1. CDR3 DNA sequence: TGCGCCAGCAGCCAAGTCGGACAGGGGGCGGTAGCTTTCTTT. The encoded protein is CASSQVGQGAVAFF.